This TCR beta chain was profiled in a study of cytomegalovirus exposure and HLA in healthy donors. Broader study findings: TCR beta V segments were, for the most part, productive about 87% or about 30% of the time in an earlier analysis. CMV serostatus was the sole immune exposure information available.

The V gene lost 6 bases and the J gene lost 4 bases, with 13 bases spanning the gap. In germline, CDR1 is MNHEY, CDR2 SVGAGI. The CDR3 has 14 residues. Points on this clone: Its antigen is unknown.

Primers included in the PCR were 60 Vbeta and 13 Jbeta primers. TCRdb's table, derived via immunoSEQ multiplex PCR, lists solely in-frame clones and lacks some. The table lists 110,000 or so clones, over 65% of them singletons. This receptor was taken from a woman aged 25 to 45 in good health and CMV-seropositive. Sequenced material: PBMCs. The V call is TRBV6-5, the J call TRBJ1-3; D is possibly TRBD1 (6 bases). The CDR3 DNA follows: TGTGCCAGCAGAGGCGACGGGACAGGAAACACCATATATTTT. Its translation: CASRGDGTGNTIYF.